This T cell receptor (beta chain) was sequenced in a study of cytomegalovirus exposure and HLA in healthy donors. Primers for the PCR totalled 60 Vbeta and 13 Jbeta. This table comes from immunoSEQ multiplex PCR, and its TCRdb copy is limited to in-frame clones, with some not included. Of roughly 120,000 clones in the sample, approximately 80% were seen once. Points on this clone: Antigen specificity is unknown.

Findings and limits, study-wide: Several top significant clusters appeared, in a later analysis, to be linked to common viral pathogens.

The V gene's germline CDR1 is SGHTA and CDR2 FQGTGA. The V segment lost 0 bases and the J segment 4 bases; nucleotides outside the gene matches: 1. This CDR3 spans 16 amino acids. V usage is TRBV7-3 and J usage is TRBJ2-2, with 11 bases that match TRBD2. The sample was PBMCs. The sequence derives from a human donor in good health. CDR3 sequence reads: CASSLTGTSGTGELFF. The CDR3 nucleotides are TGTGCCAGCAGCTTAACCGGGACTAGCGGCACCGGGGAGCTGTTTTTT.